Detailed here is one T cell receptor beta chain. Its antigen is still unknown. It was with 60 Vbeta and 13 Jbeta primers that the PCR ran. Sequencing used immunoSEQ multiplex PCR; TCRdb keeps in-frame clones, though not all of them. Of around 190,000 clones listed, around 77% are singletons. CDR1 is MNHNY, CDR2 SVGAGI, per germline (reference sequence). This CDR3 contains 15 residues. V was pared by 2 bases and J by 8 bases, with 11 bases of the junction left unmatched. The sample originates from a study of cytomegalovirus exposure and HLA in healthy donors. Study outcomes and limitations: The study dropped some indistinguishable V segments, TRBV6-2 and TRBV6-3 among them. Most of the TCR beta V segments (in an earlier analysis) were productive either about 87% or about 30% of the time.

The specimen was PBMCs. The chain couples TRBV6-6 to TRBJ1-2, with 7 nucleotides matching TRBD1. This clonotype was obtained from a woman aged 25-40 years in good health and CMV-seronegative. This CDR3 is CASSYSAGGSWGYTF. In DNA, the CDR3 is TGTGCCAGCAGTTACAGCGCAGGGGGTTCATGGGGCTACACCTTC.